This is a list of T cell receptor beta chains from one sample in a study of T-cell reconstitution after alpha-beta-depleted transplantation in children. TCRdb re-analysed the PCR reads in MiXCR, keeping a single row per CDR3 protein. The sample has 190,000 or so distinct CDR3 sequences, over 5.5% seen once. Sample: PBMCs from the stem cell graft donor, taken from the stem cell graft. The source is a human donor who donated a stem cell graft to a child with Wiskott-Aldrich syndrome. CDR3s include the opening cysteine and the closing phenylalanine or tryptophan. A D gene is named only where the DNA matches it firmly. Not every row has a clone size; where given, it reads once, few, many or a size class.

V gene	J gene	clone size	D gene	CDR3 DNA	CDR3 protein
TRBV12-3/TRBV12-4	TRBJ2-7	many	-	TGTGCCAGCAGAGACAGCTCAACTTTCGAGCAGTACTTC	CASRDSSTFEQYF
TRBV4-1	TRBJ2-7	few	-	TGCGCCAGCAGCCAAGAAGTTTCAGGCAACGAGCAGTACTTC	CASSQEVSGNEQYF
TRBV11-2	TRBJ2-1	-	TRBD2	TGTGCCAGCAGCCTCGTAGCGGGAGGGCCGTTGGATGAGCAGTTCTTC	CASSLVAGGPLDEQFF
TRBV11-2	TRBJ2-7	-	TRBD2	TGTGCCAGCAGCTCTCCTTCTAGGGCGGCGGGAGGTTCCGGAACCTACGAGCAGTACTTC	CASSSPSRAAGGSGTYEQYF
TRBV28	TRBJ2-2	-	-	TGTGCCAGCAGTTTGGACGTGGCGAACACCGGGGAGCTGTTTTTT	CASSLDVANTGELFF
TRBV7-9	TRBJ1-6	many	-	TGTGCCAGCAGCCCCTCCCTAGGCGGTAATTCACCCCTCCACTTT	CASSPSLGGNSPLHF
TRBV12-3/TRBV12-4	TRBJ2-5	many	-	TGTGCCAGCAGTTTATCGGGCCAGGGCCAAGAGACCCAGTACTTC	CASSLSGQGQETQYF
TRBV15	TRBJ1-5	many	-	TGTGCCACCAGCAGAGAGGGAGGGAGGGTTGAGCCCCAGCATTTT	CATSREGGRVEPQHF
TRBV12-3/TRBV12-4	TRBJ2-7	-	-	TGTGCCAGCAGTTTAACTCTAGGGGTCACCTACGAGCAGTACTTC	CASSLTLGVTYEQYF
TRBV5-1	TRBJ1-2	many	-	TGCGCCAGCAGCTTGGTGGATAACTATGGCTACACCTTC	CASSLVDNYGYTF
TRBV28	TRBJ1-1	many	-	TGTGCCAGCAGTTTAATCCAGGGGAACACTGAAGCTTTCTTT	CASSLIQGNTEAFF
TRBV6-2/TRBV6-3	TRBJ2-2	-	TRBD2	TGTGCCACGGGATTAGCGGGTAACACCGGGGAGCTGTTTTTT	CATGLAGNTGELFF
TRBV7-9	TRBJ2-3	many	TRBD1	TGTGCCAGCAGCCACCGGGACAGATATCGCACAGATACGCAGTATTTT	CASSHRDRYRTDTQYF
TRBV5-1	TRBJ2-1	many	-	TGCGCCAGCAGCTTGGGAGACGGGACTCCTGAGAATGAGCAGTTCTTC	CASSLGDGTPENEQFF
TRBV9	TRBJ2-1	-	TRBD2	TGTGCCAGCAGCGTAGTGGGTAGCGGGAGGGGATTGAGCTCCTACAATGAGCAGTTCTTC	CASSVVGSGRGLSSYNEQFF
TRBV7-9	TRBJ1-2	few	-	TGTGCCAGCACCCTGCGGGGGATCAACTATGGCTACACCTTC	CASTLRGINYGYTF
TRBV14	TRBJ2-7	many	-	TGTGCCAGCAGCCAGGACAGTTCGAACTACGAGCAGTACTTC	CASSQDSSNYEQYF
TRBV5-6	TRBJ2-7	many	TRBD1	TGTGCCAGCAGCTACTCACAGGGGGCCTACGAGCAGTACTTC	CASSYSQGAYEQYF
TRBV12-3/TRBV12-4	TRBJ1-2	many	-	TGTGCCAGCAGTTCTGGAACCATCGCTAGGGGCCCGAGGGGCTACACCTTC	CASSSGTIARGPRGYTF
TRBV20-1	TRBJ1-5	many	TRBD1	TGCAGTGCTACCCGACAGGGTAGGGGCAATCAGCCCCAGCATTTT	CSATRQGRGNQPQHF